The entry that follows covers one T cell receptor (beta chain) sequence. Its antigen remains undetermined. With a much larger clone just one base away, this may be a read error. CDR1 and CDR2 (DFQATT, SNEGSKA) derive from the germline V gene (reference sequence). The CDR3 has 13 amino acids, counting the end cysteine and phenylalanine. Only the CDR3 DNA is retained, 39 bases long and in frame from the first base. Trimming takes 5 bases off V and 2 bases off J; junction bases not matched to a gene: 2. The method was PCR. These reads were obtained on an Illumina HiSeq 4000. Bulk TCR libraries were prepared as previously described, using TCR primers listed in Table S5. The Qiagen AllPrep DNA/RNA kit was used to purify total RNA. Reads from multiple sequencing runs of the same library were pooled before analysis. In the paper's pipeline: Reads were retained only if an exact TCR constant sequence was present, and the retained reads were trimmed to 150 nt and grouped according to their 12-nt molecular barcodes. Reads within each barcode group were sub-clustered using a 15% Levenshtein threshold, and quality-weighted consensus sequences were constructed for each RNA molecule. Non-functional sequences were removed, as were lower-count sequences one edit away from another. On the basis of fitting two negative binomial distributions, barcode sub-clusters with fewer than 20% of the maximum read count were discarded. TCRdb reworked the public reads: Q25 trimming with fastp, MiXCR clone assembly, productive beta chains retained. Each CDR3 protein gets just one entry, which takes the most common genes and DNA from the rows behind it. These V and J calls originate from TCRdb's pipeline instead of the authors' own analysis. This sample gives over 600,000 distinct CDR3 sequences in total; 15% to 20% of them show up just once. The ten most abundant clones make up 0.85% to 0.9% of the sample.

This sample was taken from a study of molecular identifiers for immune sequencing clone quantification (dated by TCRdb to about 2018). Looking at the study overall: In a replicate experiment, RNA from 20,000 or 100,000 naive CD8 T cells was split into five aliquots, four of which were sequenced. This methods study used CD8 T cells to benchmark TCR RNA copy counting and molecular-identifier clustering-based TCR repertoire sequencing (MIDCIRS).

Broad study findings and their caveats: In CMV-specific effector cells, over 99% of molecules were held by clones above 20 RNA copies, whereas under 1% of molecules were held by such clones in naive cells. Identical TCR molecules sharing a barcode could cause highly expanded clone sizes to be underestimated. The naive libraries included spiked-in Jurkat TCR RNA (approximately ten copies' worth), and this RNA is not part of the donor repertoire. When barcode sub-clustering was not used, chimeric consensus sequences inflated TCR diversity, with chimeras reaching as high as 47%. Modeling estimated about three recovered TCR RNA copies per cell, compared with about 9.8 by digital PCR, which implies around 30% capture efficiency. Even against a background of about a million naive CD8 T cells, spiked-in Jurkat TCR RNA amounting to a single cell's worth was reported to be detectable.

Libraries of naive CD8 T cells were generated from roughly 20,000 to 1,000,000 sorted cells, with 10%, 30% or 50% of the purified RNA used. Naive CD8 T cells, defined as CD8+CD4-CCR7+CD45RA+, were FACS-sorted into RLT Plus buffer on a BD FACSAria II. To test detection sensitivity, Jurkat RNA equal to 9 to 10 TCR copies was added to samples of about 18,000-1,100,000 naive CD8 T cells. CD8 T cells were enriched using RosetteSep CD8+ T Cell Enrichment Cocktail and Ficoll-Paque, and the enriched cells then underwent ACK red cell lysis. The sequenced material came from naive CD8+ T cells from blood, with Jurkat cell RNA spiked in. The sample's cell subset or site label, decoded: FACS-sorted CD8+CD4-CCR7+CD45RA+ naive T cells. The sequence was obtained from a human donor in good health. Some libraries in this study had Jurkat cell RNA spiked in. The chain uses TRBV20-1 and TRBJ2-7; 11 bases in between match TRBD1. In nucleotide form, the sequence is TGCAGTGCTGGACAGGGGGCCCCCTACGAGCAGTACTTC. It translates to CSAGQGAPYEQYF.